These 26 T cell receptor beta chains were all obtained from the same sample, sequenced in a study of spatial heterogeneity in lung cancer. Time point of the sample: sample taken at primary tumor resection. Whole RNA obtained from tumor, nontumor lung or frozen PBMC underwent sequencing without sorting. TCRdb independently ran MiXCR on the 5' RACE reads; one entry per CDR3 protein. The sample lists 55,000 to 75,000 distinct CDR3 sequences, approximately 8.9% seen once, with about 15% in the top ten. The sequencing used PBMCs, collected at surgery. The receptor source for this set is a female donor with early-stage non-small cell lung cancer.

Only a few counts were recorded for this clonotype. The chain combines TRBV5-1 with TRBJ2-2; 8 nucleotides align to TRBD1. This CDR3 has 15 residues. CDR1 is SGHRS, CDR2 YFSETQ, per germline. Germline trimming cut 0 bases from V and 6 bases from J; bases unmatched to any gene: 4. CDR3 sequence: CASSLEQGAAGELFF. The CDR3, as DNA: TGCGCCAGCAGCTTGGAGCAGGGGGCGGCCGGGGAGCTGTTTTTT.

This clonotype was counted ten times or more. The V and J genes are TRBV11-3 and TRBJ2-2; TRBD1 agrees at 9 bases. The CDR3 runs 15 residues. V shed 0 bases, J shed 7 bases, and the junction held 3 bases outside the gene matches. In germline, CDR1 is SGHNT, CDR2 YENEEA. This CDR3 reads CASSLEGTGLGELFF. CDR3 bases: TGTGCCAGCAGCTTAGAAGGGACAGGGCTCGGGGAGCTGTTTTTT.

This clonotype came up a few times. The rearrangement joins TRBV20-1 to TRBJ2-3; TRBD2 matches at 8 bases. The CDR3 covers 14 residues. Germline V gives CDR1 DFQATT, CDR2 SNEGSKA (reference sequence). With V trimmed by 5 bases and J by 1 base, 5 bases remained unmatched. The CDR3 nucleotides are TGCAGTGCTCCCCCGGGACTAGGCACAGATACGCAGTATTTT. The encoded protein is CSAPPGLGTDTQYF.

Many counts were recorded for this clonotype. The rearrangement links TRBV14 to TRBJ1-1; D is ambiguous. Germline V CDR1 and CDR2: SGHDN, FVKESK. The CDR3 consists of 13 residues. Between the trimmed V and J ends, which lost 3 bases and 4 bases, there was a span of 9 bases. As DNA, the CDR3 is TGTGCCAGCAGCCAGGTTCGGTTCACTGAAGCTTTCTTT. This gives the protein CASSQVRFTEAFF.

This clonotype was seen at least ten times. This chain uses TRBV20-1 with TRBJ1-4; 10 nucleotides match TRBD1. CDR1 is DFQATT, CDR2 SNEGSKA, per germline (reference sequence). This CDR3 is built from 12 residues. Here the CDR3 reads CSGTGDFEKLFF. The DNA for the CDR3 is TGCAGCGGGACAGGGGATTTTGAAAAACTGTTTTTT.

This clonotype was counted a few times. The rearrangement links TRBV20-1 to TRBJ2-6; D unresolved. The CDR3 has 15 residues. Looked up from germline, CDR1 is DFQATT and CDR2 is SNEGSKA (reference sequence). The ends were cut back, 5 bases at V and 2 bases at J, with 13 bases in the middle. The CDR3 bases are TGCAGTGCTGTTCCGGCCGACCCTGGGGCCAACGTCCTGACTTTC. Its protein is CSAVPADPGANVLTF.

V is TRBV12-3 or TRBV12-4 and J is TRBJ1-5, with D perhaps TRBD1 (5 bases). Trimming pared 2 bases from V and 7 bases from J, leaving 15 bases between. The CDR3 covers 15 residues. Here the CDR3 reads CASSLSPAGPQPQHF. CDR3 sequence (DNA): TGTGCCAGCAGTTTAAGCCCGGCGGGGCCCCAGCCCCAGCATTTT.

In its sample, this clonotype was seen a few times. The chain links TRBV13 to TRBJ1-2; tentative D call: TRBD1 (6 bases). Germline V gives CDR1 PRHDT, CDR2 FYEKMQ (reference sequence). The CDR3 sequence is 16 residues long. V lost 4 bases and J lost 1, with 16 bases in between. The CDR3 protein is CASSSGTRSLNYGYTF. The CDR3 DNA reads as TGTGCCAGCAGCTCAGGGACACGCTCACTTAACTATGGCTACACCTTC.

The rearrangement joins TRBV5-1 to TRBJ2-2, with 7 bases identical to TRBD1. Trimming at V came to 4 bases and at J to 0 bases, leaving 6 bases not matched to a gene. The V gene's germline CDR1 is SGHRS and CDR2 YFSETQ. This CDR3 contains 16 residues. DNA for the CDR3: TGCGCCAGCAGCCTGACAGGGTCTGCGAACACCGGGGAGCTGTTTTTT. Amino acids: CASSLTGSANTGELFF.

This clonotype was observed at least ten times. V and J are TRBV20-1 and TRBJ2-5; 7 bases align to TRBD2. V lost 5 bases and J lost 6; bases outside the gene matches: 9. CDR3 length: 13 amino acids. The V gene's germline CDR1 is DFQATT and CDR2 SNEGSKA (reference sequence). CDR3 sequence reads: CSAPVRGGKTQYF. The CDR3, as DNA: TGCAGTGCTCCCGTGCGCGGGGGAAAGACCCAGTACTTC.

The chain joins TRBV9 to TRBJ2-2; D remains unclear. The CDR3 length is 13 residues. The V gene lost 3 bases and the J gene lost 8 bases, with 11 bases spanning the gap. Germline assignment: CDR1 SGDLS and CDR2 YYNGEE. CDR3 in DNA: TGTGCCAGCAGCGAAGGGCAGAGGGGGGAGCTGTTTTTT. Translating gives CASSEGQRGELFF. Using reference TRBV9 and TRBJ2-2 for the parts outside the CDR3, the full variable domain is DSGVTQTPKHLITATGQRVTLRCSPRSGDLSVYWYQQSLDQGLQFLIQYYNGEERAKGNILERFSAQQFPDLHSELNLSSLELGDSALYFCASSEGQRGELFFGEGSRLTVL.

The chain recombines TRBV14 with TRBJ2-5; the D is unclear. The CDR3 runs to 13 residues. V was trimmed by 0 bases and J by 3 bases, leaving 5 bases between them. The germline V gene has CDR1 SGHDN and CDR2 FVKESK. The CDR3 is CASSQEFEETQYF. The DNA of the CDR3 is TGTGCCAGCAGCCAAGAATTCGAAGAGACCCAGTACTTC. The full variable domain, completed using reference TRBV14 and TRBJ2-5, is EAGVTQFPSHSVIEKGQTVTLRCDPISGHDNLYWYRRVMGKEIKFLLHFVKESKQDESGMPNNRFLAERTGGTYSTLKVQPAELEDSGVYFCASSQEFEETQYFGPGTRLLVL.

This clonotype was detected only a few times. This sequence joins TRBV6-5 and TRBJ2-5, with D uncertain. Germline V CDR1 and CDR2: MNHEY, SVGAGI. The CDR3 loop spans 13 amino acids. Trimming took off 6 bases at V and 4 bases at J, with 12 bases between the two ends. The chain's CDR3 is CASRPPGRETQYF. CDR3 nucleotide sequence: TGTGCCAGCAGGCCCCCCGGGCGAGAGACCCAGTACTTC.

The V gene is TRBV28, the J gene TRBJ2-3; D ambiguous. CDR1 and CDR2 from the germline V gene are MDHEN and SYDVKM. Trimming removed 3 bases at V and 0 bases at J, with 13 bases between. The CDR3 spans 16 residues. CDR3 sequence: CASSFSGITSTDTQYF. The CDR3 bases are TGTGCCAGCAGTTTTAGTGGAATCACGAGCACAGATACGCAGTATTTT. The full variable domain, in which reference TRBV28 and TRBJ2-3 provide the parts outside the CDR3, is DVKVTQSSRYLVKRTGEKVFLECVQDMDHENMFWYRQDPGLGLRLIYFSYDVKMKEKGDIPEGYSVSREKKERFSLILESASTNQTSMYLCASSFSGITSTDTQYFGPGTRLTVL.

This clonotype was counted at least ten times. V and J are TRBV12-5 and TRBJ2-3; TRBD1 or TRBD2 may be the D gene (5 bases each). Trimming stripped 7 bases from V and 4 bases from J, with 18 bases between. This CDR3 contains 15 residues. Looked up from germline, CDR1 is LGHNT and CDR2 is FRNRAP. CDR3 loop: CASDIRDPPSDTQYF. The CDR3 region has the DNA TGTGCTAGTGACATCCGGGACCCTCCTTCAGATACGCAGTATTTT.

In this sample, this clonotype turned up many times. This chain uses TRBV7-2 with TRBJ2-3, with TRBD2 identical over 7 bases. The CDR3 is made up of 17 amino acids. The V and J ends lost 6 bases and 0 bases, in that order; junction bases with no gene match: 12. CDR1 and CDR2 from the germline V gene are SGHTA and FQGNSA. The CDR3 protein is CASSPRLAVISTDTQYF. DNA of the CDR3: TGTGCCAGCAGTCCAAGGCTAGCGGTGATTAGCACAGATACGCAGTATTTT.

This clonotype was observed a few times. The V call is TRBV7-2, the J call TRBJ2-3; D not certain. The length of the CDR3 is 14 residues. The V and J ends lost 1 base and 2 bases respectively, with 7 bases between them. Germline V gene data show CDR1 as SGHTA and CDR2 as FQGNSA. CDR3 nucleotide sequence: TGTGCCAGCAGCTTAGGTCCCTCCACAGATACGCAGTATTTT. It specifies CASSLGPSTDTQYF. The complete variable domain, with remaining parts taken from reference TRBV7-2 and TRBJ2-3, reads GAGVSQSPSNKVTEKGKDVELRCDPISGHTALYWYRQSLGQGLEFLIYFQGNSAPDKSGLPSDRFSAERTGGSVSTLTIQRTQQEDSAVYLCASSLGPSTDTQYFGPGTRLTVL.

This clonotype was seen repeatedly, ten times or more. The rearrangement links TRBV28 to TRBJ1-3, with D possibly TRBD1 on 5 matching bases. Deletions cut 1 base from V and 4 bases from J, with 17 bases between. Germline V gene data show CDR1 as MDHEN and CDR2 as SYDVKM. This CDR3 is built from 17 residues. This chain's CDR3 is CASSLSPRGPGGNTIYF. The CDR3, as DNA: TGTGCCAGCAGTTTATCCCCGAGGGGTCCAGGCGGAAACACCATATATTTT.

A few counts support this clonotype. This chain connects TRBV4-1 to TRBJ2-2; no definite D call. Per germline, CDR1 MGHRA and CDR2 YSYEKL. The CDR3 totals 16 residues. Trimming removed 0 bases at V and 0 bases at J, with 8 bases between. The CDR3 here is CASSQDWLSNTGELFF. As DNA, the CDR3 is TGCGCCAGCAGCCAAGATTGGCTGTCGAACACCGGGGAGCTGTTTTTT.

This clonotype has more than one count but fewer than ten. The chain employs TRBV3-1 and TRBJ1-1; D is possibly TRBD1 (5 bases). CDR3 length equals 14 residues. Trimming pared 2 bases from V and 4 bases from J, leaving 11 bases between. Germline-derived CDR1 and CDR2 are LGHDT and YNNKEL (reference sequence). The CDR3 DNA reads TGTGCCAGCAGCCAACCAGGGAGGGGCACTGAAGCTTTCTTT. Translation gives CASSQPGRGTEAFF.

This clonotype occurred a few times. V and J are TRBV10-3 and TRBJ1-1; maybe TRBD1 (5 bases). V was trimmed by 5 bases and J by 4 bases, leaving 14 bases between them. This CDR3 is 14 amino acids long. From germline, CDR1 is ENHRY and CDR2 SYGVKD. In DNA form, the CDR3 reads TGTGCCATCAGTTCCGGGACTGAGGGCACTGAAGCTTTCTTT. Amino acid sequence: CAISSGTEGTEAFF.

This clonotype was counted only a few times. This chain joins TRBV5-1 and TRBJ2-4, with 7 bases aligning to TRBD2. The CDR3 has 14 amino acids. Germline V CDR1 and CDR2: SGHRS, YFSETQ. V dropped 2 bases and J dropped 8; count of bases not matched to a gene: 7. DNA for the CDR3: TGCGCCAGCAGCTTCACGGGAGGAGTGGACATTCAGTACTTC. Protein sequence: CASSFTGGVDIQYF.

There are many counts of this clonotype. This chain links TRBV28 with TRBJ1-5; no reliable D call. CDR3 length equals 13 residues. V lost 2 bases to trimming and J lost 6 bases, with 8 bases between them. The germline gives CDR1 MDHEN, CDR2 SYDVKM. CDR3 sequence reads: CASSLGVSQPQHF. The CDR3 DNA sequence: TGTGCCAGCAGTTTAGGGGTAAGTCAGCCCCAGCATTTT.

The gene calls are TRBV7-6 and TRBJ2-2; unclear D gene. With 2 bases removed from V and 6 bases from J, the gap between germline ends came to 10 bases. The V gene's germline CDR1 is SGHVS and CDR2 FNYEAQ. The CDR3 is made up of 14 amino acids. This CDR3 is CASSLPASPGELFF. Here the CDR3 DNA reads TGTGCCAGCAGCTTACCGGCCTCCCCCGGGGAGCTGTTTTTT.

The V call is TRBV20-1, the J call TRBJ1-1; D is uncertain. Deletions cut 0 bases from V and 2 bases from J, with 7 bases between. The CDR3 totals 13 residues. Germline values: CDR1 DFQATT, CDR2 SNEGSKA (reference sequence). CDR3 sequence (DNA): TGCAGTGCTAGAGACAGTTCCAACACTGAAGCTTTCTTT. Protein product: CSARDSSNTEAFF.

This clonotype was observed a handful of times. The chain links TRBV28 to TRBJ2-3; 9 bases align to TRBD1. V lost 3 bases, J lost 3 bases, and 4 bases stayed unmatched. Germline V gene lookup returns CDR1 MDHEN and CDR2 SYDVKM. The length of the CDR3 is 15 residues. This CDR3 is CASSLYDRGTDTQYF. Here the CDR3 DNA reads TGTGCCAGCAGTTTGTATGACAGGGGGACAGATACGCAGTATTTT.